This record concerns one T cell receptor (beta chain) sequence. The antigen is undetermined. The repertoire was sequenced with immunoSEQ multiplex PCR; TCRdb's copy has only in-frame clones and lacks some. The sample has under 1,100,000 clones, roughly 70% seen once. The sample is drawn from a study of shared clonotypes between healthy human individuals. Study results and limitations: Clonotypes which were not shared had lower generation probabilities than clonotypes that all four donors shared.

Losses at the gene ends were 5 bases for V and 2 bases for J; bases not matched to a gene: 3. The CDR3 covers 13 residues. Germline assignment: CDR1 GTSNPN and CDR2 SVGIG (reference sequence). Material for sequencing was memory CD4+ T cells sorted from blood. Indicated subset: CD45RA-negative fraction. This receptor was identified in a man aged 18 to 35 in good health. The chain uses TRBV30 and TRBJ2-5; 9 nucleotides align to TRBD2. CDR3 in amino acids: CAWGSGRQETQYF. In nucleotides, the CDR3 is TGTGCCTGGGGGAGCGGGAGGCAAGAGACCCAGTACTTC.